A selection of T cell receptor beta chains follows, all from one sample in a study of spatial heterogeneity in lung cancer. MiXCR, run by TCRdb on the 5' RACE reads, gives a single entry per CDR3 protein. The sample shows about 29,000 distinct CDR3 sequences, about 9.4% of them seen only once. Source: PBMCs, taken at follow-up. The origin of the receptors is a female donor with early-stage non-small cell lung cancer. The CDR3 runs from the conserved cysteine through the conserved F or W. A D gene is named only where the DNA matches it firmly. Rows may omit the clone size; those that give it use once, few, many or a size class.

>TRBJ2-7|TRBV7-6|-|few
TGTGCCAGCAGCCCGCGAACAGGGTCTAGCTCCTACGAGCAGTACTTC
CASSPRTGSSSYEQYF
>TRBJ2-7|TRBV28|-|many
TGTGCCAGCAGTCCCCGAGACAGGCCCTTGTGGCAGTACTTC
CASSPRDRPLWQYF
>TRBJ2-3|TRBV10-3|-|once
TGTGCCATCAGTGAAGGCAGGTCCATAGATACGCAGTATTTT
CAISEGRSIDTQYF
>TRBJ1-6|TRBV6-1|-|-
TGTGCCAGCAGTGAATTGGGCTCACCCCTCCACTTT
CASSELGSPLHF
>TRBJ2-2|TRBV12-3/TRBV12-4|-|many
TGTGCCAGCAGCCGACACATCGAGGGGGAGCTGTTTTTT
CASSRHIEGELFF
>TRBJ2-6|TRBV30|-|many
TGTGCCTGCCGCCTCTTAACTGGGGCCAACGTCCTGACTTTC
CACRLLTGANVLTF
>TRBJ2-7|TRBV7-9|-|-
TGTGCCAGCAGCTTAGCCCCTCTGACCTACGAGCAGTACTTC
CASSLAPLTYEQYF
>TRBJ2-3|TRBV6-2/TRBV6-3|TRBD2|few
TGTGCCAGCAGCGCCGGGGGGGCGAGGGATACGCAGTATTTT
CASSAGGARDTQYF
>TRBJ2-2|TRBV3-1|-|many
TGTGCCAGCAGCGCGGGACAGAAGTTTACCGGGGAGCTGTTTTTT
CASSAGQKFTGELFF
>TRBJ2-5|TRBV5-5|-|few
TGTGCCAGCAGCTTAAAACCCGGGGCGGAGACCCAGTACTTC
CASSLKPGAETQYF
>TRBJ2-5|TRBV18|-|-
TGTGCCAGCTCACCCATCTTTCAGGGTAGGGGAGAGACCCAGTACTTC
CASSPIFQGRGETQYF
>TRBJ2-1|TRBV28|TRBD1|few
TGTGCCAGCAGTTTCACAAGGACAGGGGGCTACAATGAGCAGTTCTTC
CASSFTRTGGYNEQFF
>TRBJ2-5|TRBV6-1|-|many
TGTGCCAGCAGTGGATGGGCGTCGGAGACCCAGTACTTC
CASSGWASETQYF
>TRBJ1-2|TRBV19|-|few
TGTGCCAGTAGTCCGGCTCTACTATTCGACTATGGCTACACCTTC
CASSPALLFDYGYTF
>TRBJ2-1|TRBV6-5|TRBD1|many
TGTGCCAGCAAGGGGGCGACGTACAATGAGCAGTTCTTC
CASKGATYNEQFF